This T cell receptor beta chain is drawn from a study of Ad26.COV2.S vaccination and SARS-CoV-2 variants. Overall study: In the study, Ad26.COV2.S was injected intramuscularly once, or twice 56 days apart. Study-level points and caveats: Participants in the vaccine arm had higher spike-specific TCR breadth; placebo recipients had lower. For non-spike TCRs, breadth in vaccine recipients resembled that in placebo recipients.

The CDR3 runs 15 residues. V lost 3 bases and J 5 bases, leaving 16 bases between the germline ends. Germline V gene lookup returns CDR1 SGHAT and CDR2 FQNNGV. Concerning this clone: Its antigen is still unknown.

Clones were read by immunoSEQ multiplex PCR, and TCRdb kept only the in-frame ones, dropping some. The sample includes hundreds of thousands of clones, roughly 90% seen only once; the top ten take 9% to 15%. Treatment indicated: around 19 received Ad26.COV2.S at low or high dose, single or two shots; 5 received placebo; per-sample allocation not given. Sampling happened 63 days after the first vaccine or placebo injection. This person who donated was an adult of 18-55 years in Boston. The chain couples TRBV11-2 to TRBJ1-1; D uncertain. This clonotype was obtained from a person aged 18-65 years who received the Ad26.COV2.S COVID-19 vaccine or a placebo. This sample comprised peripheral blood, obtained in a trial of Ad26.COV2.S vaccine versus placebo. The CDR3 DNA sequence: TGTGCCAGCAGCTTTTCTGGGCGGGGTTGGACTGAAGCTTTCTTT. Translation gives CASSFSGRGWTEAFF.